The rows below give T cell receptor beta chains drawn from one sample of a study of blood T cells in healthy people across ages. TCRdb redid the calling of the 5' RACE reads with MiXCR, one entry per CDR3 protein. This table holds 1.5 million to 2 million distinct CDR3 sequences, 40% to 55% found once. The specimen was blood. The source of these receptors is a woman aged 40 to 50 in good health. Both conserved end residues are part of each CDR3. A D gene is named only where the DNA matches it firmly. Clone size is stated in some rows and not others, as once, few, many or a class when expanded.

TGTGCCACCAGCAGACAGGTTGGGGCCTATGGCTACACCTTC | CATSRQVGAYGYTF | TRBJ1-2 | TRBV15 | - | -
TGTGCCAGCAGCACGACGGAGAGGGAGACCCAGTACTTC | CASSTTERETQYF | TRBJ2-5 | TRBV5-4 | few | -
TGCAGCGTTGTGGGGAGGGAAGACGGCTACACCTTC | CSVVGREDGYTF | TRBJ1-2 | TRBV29-1 | few | -
TGTGCCAGCAGTTTAGGGGGAGGGCAGGGGATGCACATTCAGTACTTC | CASSLGGGQGMHIQYF | TRBJ2-4 | TRBV12-3/TRBV12-4 | - | -
TGTGCCAGCAGCTTAGCAGGGACAGGGGGCACAAATGAGCAGTTCTTC | CASSLAGTGGTNEQFF | TRBJ2-1 | TRBV7-6 | once | TRBD1
TGCAGTGCTGGTAGAAGTAACCAGTTCTTC | CSAGRSNQFF | TRBJ2-1 | TRBV20-1 | - | -
TGCACCAGCAGCTGGACAGGGGGCTTTAATGGCTACACCTTC | CTSSWTGGFNGYTF | TRBJ1-2 | TRBV5-1 | - | TRBD1
TGCGCCAGCAGCTTGACAGGGGCCGGAGTGTACTTC | CASSLTGAGVYF | TRBJ2-4 | TRBV5-1 | few | TRBD1
TGTGCCACCAGCAGACCTAGGACAGGGAAGCAAGAGACCCAGTACTTC | CATSRPRTGKQETQYF | TRBJ2-5 | TRBV15 | few | TRBD1
TGTGCCAGCAGTTGGGGACCGAGCTCCTATAATTCACCCCTCCACTTT | CASSWGPSSYNSPLHF | TRBJ1-6 | TRBV6-5 | - | -
TGCAGCGTTGTCGGGGGGGGCTATCAGAGTGAGCAGTTCTTC | CSVVGGGYQSEQFF | TRBJ2-1 | TRBV29-1 | - | TRBD2
TGTGCCAGCAGTTACCTCGACAGGCCCTTTGGGACCCAGTACTTC | CASSYLDRPFGTQYF | TRBJ2-5 | TRBV12-3/TRBV12-4 | few | -
TGCGCCAGCAGCCATATCACTCCGGGACAGGGAATTTACACCGGGGAGCTGTTTTTT | CASSHITPGQGIYTGELFF | TRBJ2-2 | TRBV4-1 | - | TRBD1
TGCGCCAGCAGCCTACCCGGACGGGTCGGTGAGCAGTTCTTC | CASSLPGRVGEQFF | TRBJ2-1 | TRBV5-1 | - | -
TGCAGTGCTAGAGCGGTTTTGCTCAGGGGTGCCTCCTACAATGAGCAGTTCTTC | CSARAVLLRGASYNEQFF | TRBJ2-1 | TRBV20-1 | - | -
TGCAGTGCCAGACTATCGGGGGAGGAGACCCAGTACTTC | CSARLSGEETQYF | TRBJ2-5 | TRBV20-1 | - | -
TGTGCCAGCACCAAAAACCAAGAGACCCAGTACTTC | CASTKNQETQYF | TRBJ2-5 | TRBV7-2 | few | -
TGCAGTGCTAGCCGGCAGCTTCAAGAGACCCAGTACTTC | CSASRQLQETQYF | TRBJ2-5 | TRBV20-1 | few | -
TGCGCCAGCAGCTTGGTAGCGGGGTCCGAGGATACGCAGTATTTT | CASSLVAGSEDTQYF | TRBJ2-3 | TRBV5-1 | - | TRBD2
TGCGCCAGCAGCTTGACGCAGACCTACGAGCAGTACTTC | CASSLTQTYEQYF | TRBJ2-7 | TRBV5-1 | - | -
TGTGCCAGCAGCTGGATAGACACCTCTTGGGGCAATCAGCCCCAGCATTTT | CASSWIDTSWGNQPQHF | TRBJ1-5 | TRBV5-8 | - | -
TGTGCCAGCAGCCAAGAACTAGCGGGCTACACAGATACGCAGTATTTT | CASSQELAGYTDTQYF | TRBJ2-3 | TRBV4-2 | - | TRBD2
TGCAGTGCTCCCCTCCGACTAGATCGGGAGGAGTTCTTC | CSAPLRLDREEFF | TRBJ2-1 | TRBV20-1 | - | TRBD2
TGTGCCAGCAGTTATACCCCGATAGATACGCAGTATTTT | CASSYTPIDTQYF | TRBJ2-3 | TRBV6-5 | - | -
TGCGCCAGCAGCCCCCCCGGTGCGGGGAACGGGAATGAGCAGTTCTTC | CASSPPGAGNGNEQFF | TRBJ2-1 | TRBV5-1 | few | -
TGTGCCAGCAGCTTAGTTGACAACTCCTACGAGCAGTACTTC | CASSLVDNSYEQYF | TRBJ2-7 | TRBV7-2 | - | -
TGCAGTGCTAGTCCCGCTAGCGGGGGTTCGCGGGGTGAGACCCAGTACTTC | CSASPASGGSRGETQYF | TRBJ2-5 | TRBV20-1 | - | TRBD2
TGTGCCAGCAGTCAACGCAGGACAGGGTATTATGGCTACACCTTC | CASSQRRTGYYGYTF | TRBJ1-2 | TRBV6-1 | - | TRBD1
TGTGCCAGCAGTTCCTTCCCGGGGGGGACCTACGAGCAGTACTTC | CASSSFPGGTYEQYF | TRBJ2-7 | TRBV6-5 | - | TRBD2
TGTGCCAGCAGCTCAAGGGAGGACTCTGGGGCCAACGTCCTGACTTTC | CASSSREDSGANVLTF | TRBJ2-6 | TRBV7-9 | few | -
TGTGCCAGCGGAACCGCGCTAGCGGTCGAGCAGTTCTTC | CASGTALAVEQFF | TRBJ2-1 | TRBV7-2 | - | TRBD2
TGTGCCAGCAGTTACTCCGGGCCTAGCTCCTACGAGCAGTACTTC | CASSYSGPSSYEQYF | TRBJ2-7 | TRBV6-2/TRBV6-3 | - | -
TGCAGTGCTCCGGAAGACAGGGGAAGTCGGACCCAGTACTTC | CSAPEDRGSRTQYF | TRBJ2-5 | TRBV20-1 | - | TRBD1
TGTGCCAGCAGATTCCAGGGGACAGAGCCCTACGAGCAGTACTTC | CASRFQGTEPYEQYF | TRBJ2-7 | TRBV6-2/TRBV6-3 | few | TRBD1
TGCAGCGTTGTGGCCAGGGGGCTCGGAGAGACCCAGTACTTC | CSVVARGLGETQYF | TRBJ2-5 | TRBV29-1 | many | TRBD1
TGCGCCAGCAAGGGATCGGCTAGCGGGGTTTCTAGCACAGATACGCAGTATTTT | CASKGSASGVSSTDTQYF | TRBJ2-3 | TRBV5-1 | - | TRBD2
TGTGCCAGCAGTTGGAACGCCCTACAGGACGATGAGCAGTTCTTC | CASSWNALQDDEQFF | TRBJ2-1 | TRBV28 | few | -
TGCAGTGCTACTAGCGGGGGGGCCGAGACCCAGTACTTC | CSATSGGAETQYF | TRBJ2-5 | TRBV20-1 | few | TRBD2
TGTGCCAGCAGGAGTAGGACCGGGGGCAATCAGCCCCAGCATTTT | CASRSRTGGNQPQHF | TRBJ1-5 | TRBV28 | - | -
TGTGCCAGCAATGCGGGACAGGGGTTTAATTCACCCCTCCACTTT | CASNAGQGFNSPLHF | TRBJ1-6 | TRBV6-5 | - | TRBD1
TGTGCCAGCAGTGAAGAGGCGCCTCACGGCTACACCTTC | CASSEEAPHGYTF | TRBJ1-2 | TRBV6-1 | - | -
TGCAGTGCTGGGGGACTAGCGAGCACAGATACGCAGTATTTT | CSAGGLASTDTQYF | TRBJ2-3 | TRBV20-1 | few | TRBD2
TGCAGTGCTAGAGGACAGGTCCATGAAAAACTGTTTTTT | CSARGQVHEKLFF | TRBJ1-4 | TRBV20-1 | - | -
TGTGCCAGCAGCCCCGCCCCAGGACAGGGACGTGAAAAACTGTTTTTT | CASSPAPGQGREKLFF | TRBJ1-4 | TRBV7-9 | - | TRBD1
TGTGCCATTAGGGGGCCCCTTGACTACGAGCAGTACTTC | CAIRGPLDYEQYF | TRBJ2-7 | TRBV28 | - | TRBD1
TGCGCCAGCAGCGCGGTACCGGGACAGCAAGAGACCCAGTACTTC | CASSAVPGQQETQYF | TRBJ2-5 | TRBV5-1 | - | TRBD1
TGCAGTGCTAGAGAGCCCCAGAGGGCCGGGGTAGGAGATACGCAGTATTTT | CSAREPQRAGVGDTQYF | TRBJ2-3 | TRBV20-1 | - | -
TGTGCCAGCAGCGGGACAGGGTTTGGTAGCACAGATACGCAGTATTTT | CASSGTGFGSTDTQYF | TRBJ2-3 | TRBV9 | - | TRBD1
TGTGCCAGCAGTTTACCTAATCCGGGACAATACAATGAGCAGTACTTC | CASSLPNPGQYNEQYF | TRBJ2-5 | TRBV27 | - | -
TGCAGTGCTAGAGGACGGGGGGGCCCCAATGAGCAGTTCTTC | CSARGRGGPNEQFF | TRBJ2-1 | TRBV20-1 | - | TRBD2
TGTGCCAGCAGTTACTCCAGCAATAACGGCACAGATACGCAGTATTTT | CASSYSSNNGTDTQYF | TRBJ2-3 | TRBV6-8 | few | -
TGTGCCAGCAGCTTAGACAACAGCCCGCGCTACAATGAGCAGTTCTTC | CASSLDNSPRYNEQFF | TRBJ2-1 | TRBV7-9 | - | -
TGTGCCAGCAGTTACTCGACGGGGTTGGGGTCCAGACTAGCAGCCTACAATGAGCAGTTCTTC | CASSYSTGLGSRLAAYNEQFF | TRBJ2-1 | TRBV6-2/TRBV6-3 | - | TRBD2
TGTGCCAGCAGCCAAGGGCGGGGGGGCTCCTACAATGAGCAGTTCTTC | CASSQGRGGSYNEQFF | TRBJ2-1 | TRBV3-1 | few | TRBD2
TGTGCCAGCAGCTTAAGGGGCGGGGATGGAGATACGCAGTATTTT | CASSLRGGDGDTQYF | TRBJ2-3 | TRBV7-3 | - | -
TGCGCCAGCAGCCCTGGACGGAACCAGAACACTGAAGCTTTCTTT | CASSPGRNQNTEAFF | TRBJ1-1 | TRBV4-3 | few | -
TGTGCCAGCTCACCAGGAGGGGGGGCAATGAATGAGCAGTTCTTC | CASSPGGGAMNEQFF | TRBJ2-1 | TRBV18 | - | -